These 8 T cell receptor beta chains were all obtained from the same sample, sequenced in a study of technical replicates of blood from a few donors (dated 2017 in TCRdb). The library came from the immunoSEQ multiplex PCR assay. Held by TCRdb, this immuneACCESS table contains in-frame sequences only and omits some clones. Under half of the omission traces to an unresolved V gene where checked; the cause of the rest is unknown. The sample table lists about 62,000 clones, roughly 86% of them with a count of one. About 5.2% of the sample is held by the ten biggest clonotypes. Specimen: PBMCs. The receptors stem from a human donor in good health. Some clones in this sample may be carry-over from other donors' samples.

The chain recombines TRBV5-1 with TRBJ1-1; 8 bases agree with TRBD1. V was clipped by 6 bases and J by 8 bases; unmatched bases: 15. The germline V gene encodes CDR1 SGHRS and CDR2 YFSETQ. CDR3 length: 15 residues. CDR3 protein: CASNNRETGAGEAFF. CDR3 bases: TGCGCCAGCAACAATAGAGAGACAGGGGCAGGGGAAGCTTTCTTT.

The chain has TRBV2 and TRBJ1-1; 8 nucleotides line up with TRBD1. Losses at the gene ends were 7 bases for V and 0 bases for J; bases not matched to a gene: 10. Germline V gene data show CDR1 as SNHLY and CDR2 as FYNNEI. The CDR3 loop spans 16 amino acids. As DNA, the CDR3 is TGTGCCAGCACTGCGGACAGGGTGATGGTGAACACTGAAGCTTTCTTT. It is translated as CASTADRVMVNTEAFF.

V usage is TRBV25-1 and J usage is TRBJ2-3; TRBD2 aligns across 9 bases. In germline, CDR1 is MGHDK, CDR2 SYGVNS. Trimming removed 5 bases from V and 2 bases from J; junction bases left unmatched: 8. CDR3 length equals 16 residues. The CDR3 DNA reads as TGTGCCAGCAGTCCTCCGGCTAGCGGGACCACAGATACGCAGTATTTT. This sequence encodes CASSPPASGTTDTQYF.

The rearrangement joins TRBV15 to TRBJ2-3; weak D call: TRBD2 (6 bases). This CDR3 has 15 residues. Germline CDR1 LNHNV, CDR2 YYDKDF (reference sequence). The germline V and J ends were trimmed by 1 base and 3 bases, with 11 bases remaining between them. This CDR3 is CATSRGGVETDTQYF. The CDR3 DNA reads TGTGCCACCAGCAGAGGGGGGGTGGAGACAGATACGCAGTATTTT.

This clone has just a few counts. The gene calls are TRBV5-8 and TRBJ1-2; D is undetermined. The CDR3 is 14 amino acids. V was cut by 4 bases and J by 7 bases, with 17 bases left in between. Germline CDR1 is SGHTS and CDR2 is YDEGEE. CDR3 DNA: TGTGCCAGCAGCACCGGAGGCCCGAAGCGTGGCTACACCTTC. Amino acids: CASSTGGPKRGYTF.

The rearrangement links TRBV7-2 to TRBJ2-7, with TRBD2 identical over 7 bases. The CDR3 sequence is 17 residues long. CDR1 and CDR2 from the germline V gene are SGHTA and FQGNSA. The V segment lost 4 bases and the J segment 2 bases; nucleotides outside the gene matches: 14. CDR3 DNA sequence: TGTGCCAGCAGCTCTCGCGGGGAGGGAGATAGAACCTACGAGCAGTACTTC. This encodes CASSSRGEGDRTYEQYF.

The chain uses TRBV25-1 and TRBJ2-7; D is unresolved. This CDR3 comprises 12 residues. Germline assignment: CDR1 MGHDK and CDR2 SYGVNS. Deletions cut 3 bases from V and 4 bases from J, with 7 bases between. Here the CDR3 DNA reads TGTGCCAGCAGTGAGTTCGGGTACGAGCAGTACTTC. Amino acid sequence: CASSEFGYEQYF.

The V and J genes are TRBV5-4 and TRBJ2-7, with D unclear. Trimming shortened V by 2 bases and J by 1 base, and 7 bases separated the two germline ends. CDR1 is SGHNT and CDR2 is YYREEE in the germline V gene (reference sequence). The CDR3 loop spans 13 amino acids. CDR3 nucleotide sequence: TGTGCCAGCAGCTTTGAGTCTTCCTACGAGCAGTACTTC. Protein product: CASSFESSYEQYF.